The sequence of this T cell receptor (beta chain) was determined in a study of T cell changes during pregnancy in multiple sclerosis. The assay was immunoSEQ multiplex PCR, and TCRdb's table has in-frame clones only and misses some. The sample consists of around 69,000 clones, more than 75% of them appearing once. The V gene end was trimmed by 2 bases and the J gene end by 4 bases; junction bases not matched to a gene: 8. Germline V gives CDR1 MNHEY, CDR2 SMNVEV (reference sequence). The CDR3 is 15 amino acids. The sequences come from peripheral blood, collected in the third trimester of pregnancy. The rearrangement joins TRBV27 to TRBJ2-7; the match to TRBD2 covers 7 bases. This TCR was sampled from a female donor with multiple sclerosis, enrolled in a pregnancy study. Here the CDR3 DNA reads TGTGCCAGCAGTTTACTCCCGACGGGGGGATACGAGCAGTACTTC. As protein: CASSLLPTGGYEQYF.